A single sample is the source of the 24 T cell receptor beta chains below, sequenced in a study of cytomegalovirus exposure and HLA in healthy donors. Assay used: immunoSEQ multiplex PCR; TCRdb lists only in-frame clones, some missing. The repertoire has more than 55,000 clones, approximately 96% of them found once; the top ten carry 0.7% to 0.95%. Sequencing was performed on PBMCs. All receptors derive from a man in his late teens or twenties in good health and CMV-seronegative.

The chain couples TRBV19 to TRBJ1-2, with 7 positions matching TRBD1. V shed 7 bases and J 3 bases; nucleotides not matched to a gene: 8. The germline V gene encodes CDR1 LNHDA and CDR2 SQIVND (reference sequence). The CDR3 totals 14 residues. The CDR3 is CASTSLDRDYGYTF. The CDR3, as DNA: TGTGCCAGTACCTCCCTTGACAGGGACTATGGCTACACCTTC.

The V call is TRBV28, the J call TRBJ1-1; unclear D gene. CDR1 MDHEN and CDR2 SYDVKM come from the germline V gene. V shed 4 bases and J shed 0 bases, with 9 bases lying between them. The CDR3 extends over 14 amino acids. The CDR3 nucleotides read TGTGCCAGCAGTTCGACCGGGATGAACACTGAAGCTTTCTTT. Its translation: CASSSTGMNTEAFF.

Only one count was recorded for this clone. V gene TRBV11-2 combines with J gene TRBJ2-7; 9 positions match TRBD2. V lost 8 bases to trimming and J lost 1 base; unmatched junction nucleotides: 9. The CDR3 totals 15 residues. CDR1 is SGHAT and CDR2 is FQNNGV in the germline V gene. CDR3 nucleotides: TGTGCCAGCTCAGAAGCGGGGGGACTATCCTACGAGCAGTACTTC. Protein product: CASSEAGGLSYEQYF.

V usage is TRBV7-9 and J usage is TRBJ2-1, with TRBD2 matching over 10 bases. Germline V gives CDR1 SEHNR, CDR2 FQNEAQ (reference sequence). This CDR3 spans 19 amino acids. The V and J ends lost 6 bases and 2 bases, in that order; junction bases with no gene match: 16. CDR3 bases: TGTGCCAGCAGAGAAATCGGTGGTTCGGGACTAGCGACCTACAATGAGCAGTTCTTC. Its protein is CASREIGGSGLATYNEQFF. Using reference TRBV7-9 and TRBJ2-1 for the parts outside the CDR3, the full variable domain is DTGVSQNPRHKITKRGQNVTFRCDPISEHNRLYWYRQTLGQGPEFLTYFQNEAQLEKSRLLSDRFSAERPKGSFSTLEIQRTEQGDSAMYLCASREIGGSGLATYNEQFFGPGTRLTVL.

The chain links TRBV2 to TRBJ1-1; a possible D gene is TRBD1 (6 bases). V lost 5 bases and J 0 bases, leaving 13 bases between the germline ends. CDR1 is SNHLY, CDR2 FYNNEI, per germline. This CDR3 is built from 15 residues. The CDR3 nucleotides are TGTGCCAGCAGTCCGACAGGCTTACTGAACACTGAAGCTTTCTTT. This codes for CASSPTGLLNTEAFF.

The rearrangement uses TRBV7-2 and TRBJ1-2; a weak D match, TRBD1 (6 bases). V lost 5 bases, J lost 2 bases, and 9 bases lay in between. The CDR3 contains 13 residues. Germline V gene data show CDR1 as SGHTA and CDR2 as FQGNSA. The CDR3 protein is CASSADRNYGYTF. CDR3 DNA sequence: TGTGCCAGCAGCGCGGACAGAAACTATGGCTACACCTTC.

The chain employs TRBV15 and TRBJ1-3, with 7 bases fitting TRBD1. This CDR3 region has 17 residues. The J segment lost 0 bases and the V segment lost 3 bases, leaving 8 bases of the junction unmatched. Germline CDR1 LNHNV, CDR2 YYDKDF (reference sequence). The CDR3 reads CATSSPGTDSSGNTIYF. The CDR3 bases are TGTGCCACCAGCAGTCCGGGGACAGACTCCTCTGGAAACACCATATATTTT.

The CDR3 sequence: CASSLRLAGGPLDTQYF. The DNA of the CDR3 is TGTGCCAGCAGCTTAAGACTAGCGGGAGGGCCTTTAGATACGCAGTATTTT. This rearrangement joins TRBV7-2 to TRBJ2-3, with 14 bases lining up with TRBD2. V lost 2 bases and J lost 5; bases outside the gene matches: 6. The CDR3 sequence is 17 residues long. The germline V gene encodes CDR1 SGHTA and CDR2 FQGNSA. Variable domain in full (rest from reference TRBV7-2 and TRBJ2-3): GAGVSQSPSNKVTEKGKDVELRCDPISGHTALYWYRQSLGQGLEFLIYFQGNSAPDKSGLPSDRFSAERTGGSVSTLTIQRTQQEDSAVYLCASSLRLAGGPLDTQYFGPGTRLTVL.

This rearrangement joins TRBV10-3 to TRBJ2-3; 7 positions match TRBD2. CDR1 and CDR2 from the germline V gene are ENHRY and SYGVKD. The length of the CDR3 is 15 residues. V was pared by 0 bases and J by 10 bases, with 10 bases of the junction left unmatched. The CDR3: CAISESSRSGKAQYF. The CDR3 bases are TGTGCCATCAGTGAGTCCAGTAGGAGCGGGAAGGCGCAGTATTTT.

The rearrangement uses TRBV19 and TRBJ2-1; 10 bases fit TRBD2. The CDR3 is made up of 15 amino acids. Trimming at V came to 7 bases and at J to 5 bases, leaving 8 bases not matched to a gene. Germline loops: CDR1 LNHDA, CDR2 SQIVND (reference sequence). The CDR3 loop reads CASNASGRAHNEQFF. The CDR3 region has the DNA TGTGCCAGTAACGCGAGCGGGAGGGCCCACAATGAGCAGTTCTTC.

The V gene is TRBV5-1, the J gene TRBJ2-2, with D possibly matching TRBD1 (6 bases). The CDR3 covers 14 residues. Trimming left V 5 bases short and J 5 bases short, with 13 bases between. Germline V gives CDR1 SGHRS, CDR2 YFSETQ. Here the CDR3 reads CASRTGGETGELFF. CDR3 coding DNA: TGCGCCAGCAGGACAGGAGGAGAGACCGGGGAGCTGTTTTTT.

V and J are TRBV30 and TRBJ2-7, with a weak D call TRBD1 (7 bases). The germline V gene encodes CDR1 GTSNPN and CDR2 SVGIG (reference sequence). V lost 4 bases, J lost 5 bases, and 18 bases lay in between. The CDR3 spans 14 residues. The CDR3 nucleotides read TGTGCCTGGACACTCGGAGGGGGCGGGAACGAGCAGTACTTC. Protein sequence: CAWTLGGGGNEQYF.

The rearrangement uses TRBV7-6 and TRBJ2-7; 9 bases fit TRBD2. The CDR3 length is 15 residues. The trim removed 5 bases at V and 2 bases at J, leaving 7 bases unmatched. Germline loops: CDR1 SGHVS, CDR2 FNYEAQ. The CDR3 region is CASSPEAGGPYEQYF. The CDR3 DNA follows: TGTGCCAGCAGCCCGGAAGCGGGAGGCCCCTACGAGCAGTACTTC.

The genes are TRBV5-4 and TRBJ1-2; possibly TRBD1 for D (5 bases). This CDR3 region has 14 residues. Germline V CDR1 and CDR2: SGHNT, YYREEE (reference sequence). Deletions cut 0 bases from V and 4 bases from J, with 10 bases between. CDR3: CASSLDDSAYGYTF. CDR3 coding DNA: TGTGCCAGCAGCTTGGATGACAGTGCCTATGGCTACACCTTC.

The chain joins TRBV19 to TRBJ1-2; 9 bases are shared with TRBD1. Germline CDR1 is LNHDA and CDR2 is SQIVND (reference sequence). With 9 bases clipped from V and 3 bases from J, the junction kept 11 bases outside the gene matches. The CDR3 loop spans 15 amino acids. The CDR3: CASGQGTPGDYGYTF. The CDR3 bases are TGTGCCAGCGGACAGGGGACGCCAGGCGACTATGGCTACACCTTC.

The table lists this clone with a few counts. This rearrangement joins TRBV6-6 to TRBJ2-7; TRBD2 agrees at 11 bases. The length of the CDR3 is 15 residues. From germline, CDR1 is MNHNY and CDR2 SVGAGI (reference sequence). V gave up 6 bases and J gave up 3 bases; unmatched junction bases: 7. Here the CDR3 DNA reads TGTGCCAGCAGAACCGCTAGCGGGAGGATCTACGAGCAGTACTTC. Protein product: CASRTASGRIYEQYF.

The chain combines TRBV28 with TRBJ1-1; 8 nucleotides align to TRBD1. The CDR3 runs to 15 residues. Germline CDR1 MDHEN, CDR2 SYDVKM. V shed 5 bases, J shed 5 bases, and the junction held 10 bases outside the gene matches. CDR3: CASSGLRTGLTEAFF. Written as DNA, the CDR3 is TGTGCCAGCAGTGGGTTGCGGACAGGGCTTACTGAAGCTTTCTTT.

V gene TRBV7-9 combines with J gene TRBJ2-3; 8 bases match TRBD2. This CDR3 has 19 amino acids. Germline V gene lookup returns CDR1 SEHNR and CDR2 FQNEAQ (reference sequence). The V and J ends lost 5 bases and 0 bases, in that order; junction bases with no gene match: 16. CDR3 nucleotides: TGTGCCAGCAGCCCCTACCGACAGTCTAGCGGGTTTAGCACAGATACGCAGTATTTT. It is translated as CASSPYRQSSGFSTDTQYF.

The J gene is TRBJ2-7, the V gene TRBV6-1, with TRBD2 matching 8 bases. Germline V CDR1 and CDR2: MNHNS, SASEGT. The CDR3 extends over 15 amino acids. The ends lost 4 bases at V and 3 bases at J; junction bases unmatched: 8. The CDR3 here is CASSAPGLELYEQYF. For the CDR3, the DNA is TGTGCCAGCAGTGCCCCGGGACTAGAGCTCTACGAGCAGTACTTC.

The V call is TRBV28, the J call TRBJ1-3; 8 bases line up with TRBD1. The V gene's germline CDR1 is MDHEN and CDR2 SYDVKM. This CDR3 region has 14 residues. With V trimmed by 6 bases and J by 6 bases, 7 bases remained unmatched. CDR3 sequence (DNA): TGTGCCAGCAGGTACAGGGGGATGTCAAACACCATATATTTT. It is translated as CASRYRGMSNTIYF.

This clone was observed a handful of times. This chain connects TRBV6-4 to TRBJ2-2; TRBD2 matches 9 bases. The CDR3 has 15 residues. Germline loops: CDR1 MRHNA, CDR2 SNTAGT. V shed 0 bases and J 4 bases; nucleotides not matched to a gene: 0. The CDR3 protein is CASSDSSGSTGELFF. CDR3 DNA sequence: TGTGCCAGCAGTGACTCTAGCGGGAGCACCGGGGAGCTGTTTTTT.

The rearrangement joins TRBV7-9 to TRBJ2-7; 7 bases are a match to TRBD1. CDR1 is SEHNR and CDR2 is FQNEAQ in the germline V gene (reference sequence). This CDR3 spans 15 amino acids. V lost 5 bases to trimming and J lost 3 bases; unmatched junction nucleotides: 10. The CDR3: CASSTSGTAHYEQYF. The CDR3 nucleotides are TGTGCCAGCAGCACTTCCGGGACAGCGCACTACGAGCAGTACTTC.

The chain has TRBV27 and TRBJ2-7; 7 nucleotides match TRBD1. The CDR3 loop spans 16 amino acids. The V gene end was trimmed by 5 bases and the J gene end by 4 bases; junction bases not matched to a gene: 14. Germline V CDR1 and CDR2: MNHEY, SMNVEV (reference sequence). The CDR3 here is CASSNFRDRTKYEQYF. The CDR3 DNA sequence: TGTGCCAGCAGTAACTTTCGGGACAGAACTAAGTACGAGCAGTACTTC.

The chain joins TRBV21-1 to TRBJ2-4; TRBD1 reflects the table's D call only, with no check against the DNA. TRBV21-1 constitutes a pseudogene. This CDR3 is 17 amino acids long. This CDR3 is CASSKVSRGIAKNIQYF. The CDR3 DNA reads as TGTGCCAGCAGCAAAGTCAGCAGGGGGATAGCCAAAAACATTCAGTACTTC.